The TCR beta chain described here comes from a study of T cell changes during pregnancy in multiple sclerosis. V lost 1 base and J lost 7; bases outside the gene matches: 12. Germline CDR1 reads SGHAT; CDR2 reads FQDESV (reference sequence). This CDR3 has 18 residues. Method: immunoSEQ multiplex PCR; TCRdb's copy keeps in-frame clones and lacks some. The sample records about 59,000 clones, just over 90% being singletons. The receptor comes from a female donor with multiple sclerosis, enrolled in a pregnancy study. Sample: CD4+ T cells from peripheral blood mononuclear cells, taken before pregnancy. This chain connects TRBV11-1 to TRBJ2-1; 11 bases line up with TRBD2. In nucleotides, the CDR3 is TGTGCCAGCAGCTTAGATCGATGGGGACTAGCGGAAGCTAATGAGCAGTTCTTC. Translating it yields CASSLDRWGLAEANEQFF.